This entry lists 13 T cell receptor beta chains sequenced from one sample in a study of T cells in Graves' hyperthyroidism and ophthalmopathy. What was amplified from RNA transcripts were TCR beta CDR3 regions. HTBI primers were the set used in a first-round RT-PCR of the TCR CDR3. TCRdb called the multiplex PCR reads again in MiXCR, with one record for every CDR3 protein. The sample contains 350,000 or so distinct CDR3 sequences, roughly 15% of which appear only once. The sequenced sample consisted of blood. The receptor source for this set is a woman aged 25 to 45 with Graves' hyperthyroidism that later progressed to Graves' ophthalmopathy.

This clonotype has more than one count but fewer than ten. J is TRBJ1-2 and V is TRBV12-3 or TRBV12-4, with TRBD1 identical over 11 bases. The CDR3 totals 15 residues. After removal of 6 bases from V and 4 bases from J, the junction contained 7 bases not matched to a gene. CDR3 residues: CASSLRGQGGYGYTF. DNA for the CDR3: TGTGCCAGCAGCTTAAGGGGACAGGGGGGCTATGGCTACACCTTC.

CDR3 nucleotides: TGTGCCAGTCATGGGGCCTTTTACACCGGGGAGCTGTTTTTT. Translating it yields CASHGAFYTGELFF. V usage is TRBV6-2 or TRBV6-3 and J usage is TRBJ2-2, with D perhaps TRBD1 (5 bases). From germline, CDR1 is MNHEY and CDR2 SVGEGT. Trimming pared 9 bases from V and 3 bases from J, leaving 14 bases between. The CDR3 is 14 residues long.

In its sample, this clonotype was seen many times. V is TRBV7-9 and J is TRBJ2-3; 9 nucleotides line up with TRBD2. The CDR3 runs 18 residues. Trimming cost V 5 bases and J 2 bases; bases outside gene matches: 14. Per the germline V gene, CDR1 is SEHNR and CDR2 is FQNEAQ (reference sequence). The CDR3 loop is CASSPWAGGPPPTDTQYF. The CDR3 region has the DNA TGTGCCAGCAGCCCATGGGCGGGAGGGCCTCCACCCACAGATACGCAGTATTTT. Full variable domain (remainder filled in from reference TRBV7-9 and TRBJ2-3): DTGVSQNPRHKITKRGQNVTFRCDPISEHNRLYWYRQTLGQGPEFLTYFQNEAQLEKSRLLSDRFSAERPKGSFSTLEIQRTEQGDSAMYLCASSPWAGGPPPTDTQYFGPGTRLTVL.

This clonotype came up many times. This rearrangement joins TRBV30 to TRBJ2-3, with D maybe TRBD1 (6 bases). Germline assignment: CDR1 GTSNPN and CDR2 SVGIG (reference sequence). This CDR3 has 14 residues. The V and J ends lost 1 base and 4 bases respectively, with 12 bases between them. This CDR3 is CAWSGMDSSDTQYF. The DNA of the CDR3 is TGTGCCTGGAGTGGGATGGACAGCTCAGATACGCAGTATTTT.

This chain's CDR3 is CASSPLLNNSPLHF. The CDR3 bases are TGTGCCAGCAGTCCATTACTCAATAATTCACCCCTCCACTTT. This sequence joins TRBV7-9 and TRBJ1-6; D unclear. The CDR3 has 14 amino acids. V lost 6 bases and J lost 5, with 11 bases in between. Germline V gene data show CDR1 as SEHNR and CDR2 as FQNEAQ (reference sequence). The full variable domain, completed using reference TRBV7-9 and TRBJ1-6, is DTGVSQNPRHKITKRGQNVTFRCDPISEHNRLYWYRQTLGQGPEFLTYFQNEAQLEKSRLLSDRFSAERPKGSFSTLEIQRTEQGDSAMYLCASSPLLNNSPLHFGNGTRLTVT.

The chain has TRBV4-1 and TRBJ2-5, with TRBD1 as a possible D gene (5 bases). The CDR3 extends over 13 amino acids. V lost 4 bases and J lost 5, with 11 bases in between. The germline gives CDR1 MGHRA, CDR2 YSYEKL. For the CDR3, the DNA is TGCGCCAGCAGCCCCCCCAGGGCCGAGACCCAGTACTTC. Translation gives CASSPPRAETQYF.

This clonotype appeared many times. This sequence joins TRBV6-1 and TRBJ2-1; TRBD2 agrees at 10 bases. CDR1 is MNHNS, CDR2 SASEGT, per germline. The CDR3 totals 15 residues. The V and J ends lost 6 bases and 10 bases, in that order; junction bases with no gene match: 12. The CDR3 nucleotides read TGTGCCAGCAGAAATCCGGGACTAGCGTTTGTGGAGCAGTTCTTC. Its translation is CASRNPGLAFVEQFF.

This clonotype was seen repeatedly, ten times or more. The V call is TRBV20-1, the J call TRBJ2-1, with 10 nucleotides matching TRBD2. Germline loops: CDR1 DFQATT, CDR2 SNEGSKA (reference sequence). J lost 7 bases, V lost 0 bases, and 9 bases had no gene match. This CDR3 is built from 16 residues. This chain's CDR3 is CSARELLAGVSNEQFF. CDR3 nucleotides: TGCAGTGCTAGAGAGTTGCTAGCGGGAGTTAGTAATGAGCAGTTCTTC.

This clonotype was seen repeatedly, ten times or more. CDR3 amino acids: CASSYSAGGSNEQFF. Here the CDR3 DNA reads TGTGCCAGCAGTTACTCAGCGGGGGGGTCCAATGAGCAGTTCTTC. The rearrangement joins TRBV6-6 to TRBJ2-1; 10 bases line up with TRBD2. Germline V gene lookup returns CDR1 MNHNY and CDR2 SVGAGI (reference sequence). The ends lost 0 bases at V and 6 bases at J; junction bases unmatched: 2. The CDR3 loop spans 15 amino acids.

The sample holds many counts of this clonotype. V usage is TRBV19 and J usage is TRBJ2-7; TRBD1 matches 7 bases. The V and J ends lost 6 bases and 0 bases, in that order; junction bases with no gene match: 5. The CDR3 has 14 amino acids. CDR1 is LNHDA and CDR2 is SQIVND in the germline V gene (reference sequence). The CDR3 coding sequence is TGTGCCAGTAGAGCGACAGGGAGCTCCTACGAGCAGTACTTC. Translation: CASRATGSSYEQYF.

This clonotype occurred many times. DNA for the CDR3: TGTGCCAGCAGCAACCAGGGGGCAGATACGCAGTATTTT. Its protein is CASSNQGADTQYF. The chain joins TRBV13 to TRBJ2-3, with TRBD1 matching 7 bases. The J segment lost 4 bases and the V segment lost 5 bases, leaving 3 bases of the junction unmatched. The V gene's germline CDR1 is PRHDT and CDR2 FYEKMQ (reference sequence). This CDR3 has 13 amino acids.

The chain couples TRBV6-1 to TRBJ2-1; 13 bases map to TRBD2. There are 18 residues in the CDR3. Germline CDR1 reads MNHNS; CDR2 reads SASEGT. The ends lost 1 base at V and 8 bases at J; junction bases unmatched: 11. CDR3 loop: CASSEVLILAGGPYEQFF. The CDR3, as DNA: TGTGCCAGCAGTGAAGTCCTAATACTAGCGGGAGGGCCTTATGAGCAGTTCTTC.

In its sample, this clonotype was seen a few times. The chain uses TRBV5-4 and TRBJ1-4; 7 nucleotides align to TRBD1. V lost 4 bases and J lost 2; bases outside the gene matches: 5. The germline V gene encodes CDR1 SGHNT and CDR2 YYREEE (reference sequence). The CDR3 length is 15 residues. CDR3 sequence reads: CASSRGGQTNEKLFF. The CDR3 coding sequence is TGTGCCAGCAGCCGGGGGGGACAGACTAATGAAAAACTGTTTTTT.